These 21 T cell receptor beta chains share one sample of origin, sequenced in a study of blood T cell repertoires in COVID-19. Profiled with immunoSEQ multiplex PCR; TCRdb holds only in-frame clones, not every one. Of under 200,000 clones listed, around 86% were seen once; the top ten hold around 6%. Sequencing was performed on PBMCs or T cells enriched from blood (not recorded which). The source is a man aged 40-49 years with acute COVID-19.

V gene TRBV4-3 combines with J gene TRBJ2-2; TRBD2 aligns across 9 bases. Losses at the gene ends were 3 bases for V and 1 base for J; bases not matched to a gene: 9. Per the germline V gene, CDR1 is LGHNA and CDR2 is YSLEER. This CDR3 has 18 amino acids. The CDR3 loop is CASSQSHSGSLNTGELFF. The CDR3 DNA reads TGCGCCAGCAGCCAGTCACATAGCGGGAGCCTGAACACCGGGGAGCTGTTTTTT.

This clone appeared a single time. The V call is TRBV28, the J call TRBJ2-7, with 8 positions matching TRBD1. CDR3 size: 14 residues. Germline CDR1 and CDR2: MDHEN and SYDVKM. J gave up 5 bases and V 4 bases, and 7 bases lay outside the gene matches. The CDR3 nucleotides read TGTGCCAGCAGTTGGACAGGGCCCAGGAACGAGCAGTACTTC. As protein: CASSWTGPRNEQYF.

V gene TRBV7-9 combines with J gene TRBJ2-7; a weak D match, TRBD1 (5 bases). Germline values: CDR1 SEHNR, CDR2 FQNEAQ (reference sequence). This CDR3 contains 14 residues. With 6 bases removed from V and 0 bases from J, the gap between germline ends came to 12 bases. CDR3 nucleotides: TGTGCCAGCAGTTCTACAGGCCTCTCCTACGAGCAGTACTTC. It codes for CASSSTGLSYEQYF.

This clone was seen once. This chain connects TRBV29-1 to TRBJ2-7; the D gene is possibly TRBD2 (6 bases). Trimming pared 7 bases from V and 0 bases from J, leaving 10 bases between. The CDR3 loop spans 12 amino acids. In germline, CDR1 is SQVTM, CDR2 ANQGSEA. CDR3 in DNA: TGCAGCGCTCGGGGGAGCTCCTACGAGCAGTACTTC. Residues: CSARGSSYEQYF.

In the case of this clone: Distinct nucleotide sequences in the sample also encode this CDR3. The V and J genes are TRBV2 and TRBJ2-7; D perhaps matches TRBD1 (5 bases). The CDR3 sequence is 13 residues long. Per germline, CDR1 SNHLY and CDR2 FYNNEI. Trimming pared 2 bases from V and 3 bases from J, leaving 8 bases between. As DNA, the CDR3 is TGTGCCAGCAGTGAAACCCAGGGCTACGAGCAGTACTTC. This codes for CASSETQGYEQYF.

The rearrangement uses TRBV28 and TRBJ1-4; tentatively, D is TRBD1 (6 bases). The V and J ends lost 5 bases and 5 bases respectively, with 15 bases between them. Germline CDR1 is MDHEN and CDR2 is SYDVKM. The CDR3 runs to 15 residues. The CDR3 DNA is TGTGCCAGCAGTCCCTCCGGGACAAGCAATGAAAAACTGTTTTTT. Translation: CASSPSGTSNEKLFF.

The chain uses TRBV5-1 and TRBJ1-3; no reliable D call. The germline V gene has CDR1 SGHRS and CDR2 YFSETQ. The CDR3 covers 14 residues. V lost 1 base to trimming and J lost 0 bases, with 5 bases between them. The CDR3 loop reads CASSLFYSGNTIYF. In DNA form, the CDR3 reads TGCGCCAGCAGCTTGTTCTACTCTGGAAACACCATATATTTT.

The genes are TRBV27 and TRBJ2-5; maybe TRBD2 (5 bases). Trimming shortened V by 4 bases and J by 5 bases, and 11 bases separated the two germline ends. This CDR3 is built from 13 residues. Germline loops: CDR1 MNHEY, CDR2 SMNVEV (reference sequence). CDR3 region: CASSSRDWETQYF. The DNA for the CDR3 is TGTGCCAGCAGTTCGAGGGATTGGGAGACCCAGTACTTC.

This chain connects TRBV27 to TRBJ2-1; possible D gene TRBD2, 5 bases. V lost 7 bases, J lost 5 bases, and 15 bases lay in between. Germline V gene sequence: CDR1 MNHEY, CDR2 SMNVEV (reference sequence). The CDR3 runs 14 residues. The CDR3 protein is CASIKDLIHNEQFF. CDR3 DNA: TGTGCCAGCATAAAGGACTTAATCCACAATGAGCAGTTCTTC.

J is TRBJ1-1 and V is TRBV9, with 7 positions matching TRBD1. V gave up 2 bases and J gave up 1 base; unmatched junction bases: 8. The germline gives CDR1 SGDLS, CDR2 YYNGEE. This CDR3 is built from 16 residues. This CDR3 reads CASSVGLRGANTEAFF. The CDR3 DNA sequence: TGTGCCAGCAGCGTGGGACTCAGGGGGGCGAACACTGAAGCTTTCTTT.

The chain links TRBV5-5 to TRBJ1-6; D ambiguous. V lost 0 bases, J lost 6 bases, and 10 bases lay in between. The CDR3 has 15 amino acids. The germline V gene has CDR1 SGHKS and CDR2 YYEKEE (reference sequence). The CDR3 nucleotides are TGTGCCAGCAGCTTGGAACAGAACCTTAATTCACCCCTCCACTTT. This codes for CASSLEQNLNSPLHF.

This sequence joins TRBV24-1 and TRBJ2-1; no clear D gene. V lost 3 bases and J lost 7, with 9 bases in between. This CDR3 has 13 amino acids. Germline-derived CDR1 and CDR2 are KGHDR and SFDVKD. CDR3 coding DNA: TGTGCCACCAGTGATCCCCTAGAGAATGAGCAGTTCTTC. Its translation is CATSDPLENEQFF.

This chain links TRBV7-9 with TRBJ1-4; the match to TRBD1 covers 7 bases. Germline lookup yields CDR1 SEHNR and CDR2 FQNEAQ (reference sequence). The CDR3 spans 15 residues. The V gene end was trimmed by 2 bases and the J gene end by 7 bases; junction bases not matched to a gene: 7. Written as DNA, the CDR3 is TGTGCCAGCAGCTTACAAAGGGGGCCAGGTGAAAAACTGTTTTTT. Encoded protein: CASSLQRGPGEKLFF. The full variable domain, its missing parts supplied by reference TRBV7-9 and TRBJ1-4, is DTGVSQNPRHKITKRGQNVTFRCDPISEHNRLYWYRQTLGQGPEFLTYFQNEAQLEKSRLLSDRFSAERPKGSFSTLEIQRTEQGDSAMYLCASSLQRGPGEKLFFGSGTQLSVL.

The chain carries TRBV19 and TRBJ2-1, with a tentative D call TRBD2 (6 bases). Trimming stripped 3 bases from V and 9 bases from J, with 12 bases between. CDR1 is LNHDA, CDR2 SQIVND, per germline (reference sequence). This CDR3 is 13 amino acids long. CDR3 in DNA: TGTGCCAGTAGTATTCGGCGGGACCCTGAGCAGTTCTTC. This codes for CASSIRRDPEQFF.

CDR3 sequence (DNA): TGTGCCAGTAGTACCCGGACTAGCGGGAGGTCTTTTAGTGAGACCCAGTACTTC. Protein product: CASSTRTSGRSFSETQYF. The V gene is TRBV19, the J gene TRBJ2-5, with TRBD2 identical over 14 bases. V was clipped by 4 bases and J by 5 bases; unmatched bases: 12. There are 18 residues in the CDR3. Looked up from germline, CDR1 is LNHDA and CDR2 is SQIVND (reference sequence). The full variable domain, in which reference TRBV19 and TRBJ2-5 provide the parts outside the CDR3, is DGGITQSPKYLFRKEGQNVTLSCEQNLNHDAMYWYRQDPGQGLRLIYYSQIVNDFQKGDIAEGYSVSREKKESFPLTVTSAQKNPTAFYLCASSTRTSGRSFSETQYFGPGTRLLVL.

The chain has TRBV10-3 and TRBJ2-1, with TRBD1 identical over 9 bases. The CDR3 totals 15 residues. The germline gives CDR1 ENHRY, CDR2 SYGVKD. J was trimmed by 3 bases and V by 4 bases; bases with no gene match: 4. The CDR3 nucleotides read TGTGCCATCAGTGGTAGGACAGGGGACTACAATGAGCAGTTCTTC. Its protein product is CAISGRTGDYNEQFF.

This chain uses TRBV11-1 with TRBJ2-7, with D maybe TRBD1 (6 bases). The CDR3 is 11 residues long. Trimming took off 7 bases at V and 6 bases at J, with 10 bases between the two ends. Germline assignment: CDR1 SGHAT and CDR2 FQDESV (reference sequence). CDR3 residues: CASMIGGEQYF. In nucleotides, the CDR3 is TGTGCCAGCATGATAGGGGGCGAGCAGTACTTC.

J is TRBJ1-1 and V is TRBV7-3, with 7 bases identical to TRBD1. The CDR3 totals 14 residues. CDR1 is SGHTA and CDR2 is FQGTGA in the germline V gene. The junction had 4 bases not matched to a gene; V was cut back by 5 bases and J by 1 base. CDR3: CASSLGTENTEAFF. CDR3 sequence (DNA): TGTGCCAGCAGCCTCGGGACAGAGAACACTGAAGCTTTCTTT.

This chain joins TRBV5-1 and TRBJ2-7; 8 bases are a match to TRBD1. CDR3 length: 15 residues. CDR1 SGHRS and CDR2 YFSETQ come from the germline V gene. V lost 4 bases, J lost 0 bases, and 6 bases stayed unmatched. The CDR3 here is CASSPTQGASYEQYF. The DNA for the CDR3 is TGCGCCAGCAGCCCAACGCAGGGGGCCTCCTACGAGCAGTACTTC. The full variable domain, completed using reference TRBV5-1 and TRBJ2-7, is KAGVTQTPRYLIKTRGQQVTLSCSPISGHRSVSWYQQTPGQGLQFLFEYFSETQRNKGNFPGRFSGRQFSNSRSEMNVSTLELGDSALYLCASSPTQGASYEQYFGPGTRLTVT.

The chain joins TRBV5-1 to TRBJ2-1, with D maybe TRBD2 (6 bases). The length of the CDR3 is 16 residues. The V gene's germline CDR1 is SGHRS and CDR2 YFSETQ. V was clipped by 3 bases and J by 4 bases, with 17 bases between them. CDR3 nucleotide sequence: TGCGCCAGCAGCTCTACCTTGGGCGGGATGTACAATGAGCAGTTCTTC. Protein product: CASSSTLGGMYNEQFF.

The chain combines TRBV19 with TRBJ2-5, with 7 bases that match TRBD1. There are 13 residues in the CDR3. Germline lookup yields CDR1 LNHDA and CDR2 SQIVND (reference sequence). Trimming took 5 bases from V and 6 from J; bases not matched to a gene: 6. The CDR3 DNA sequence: TGTGCCAGTAGTGAGAGGACAGGCAAGACCCAGTACTTC. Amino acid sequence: CASSERTGKTQYF.